The 28 T cell receptor beta chains in this list originate from one sample, sequenced in a study of shared clonotypes between healthy human individuals. Profiled with immunoSEQ multiplex PCR; TCRdb holds only in-frame clones, not every one. The sample records about 2.2 million clones, just under 95% being singletons. Naive CD8 cells lacked CD45RO, underwent positive selection for CCR7 and left out terminally differentiated effector memory CD45RA+ cells. The sequenced sample was naive CD8+ T cells from PBMCs. Every receptor here comes from a man between 18 and 35 years old in good health. Some clones in this sample may be carry-over from other donors' samples.

The chain recombines TRBV6-5 with TRBJ1-2; no definite D call. CDR3 length: 13 amino acids. Per the germline V gene, CDR1 is MNHEY and CDR2 is SVGAGI. V was clipped by 6 bases and J by 6 bases, with 14 bases between them. CDR3 loop: CASRVMIRDGYTF. DNA for the CDR3: TGTGCCAGCAGGGTTATGATTCGCGATGGCTACACCTTC.

The table lists this clone with a count of one. The rearrangement uses TRBV29-1 and TRBJ1-1; D call uncertain. V gave up 3 bases and J gave up 1 base, with 9 bases separating them. CDR1 and CDR2 from the germline V gene are SQVTM and ANQGSEA. The CDR3 has 13 amino acids. CDR3 in DNA: TGCAGCGTTGACGCGACGGGGAACACTGAAGCTTTCTTT. Residues: CSVDATGNTEAFF. The variable domain in full, with the rest retrieved from reference TRBV29-1 and TRBJ1-1, is SAVISQKPSRDICQRGTSLTIQCQVDSQVTMMFWYRQQPGQSLTLIATANQGSEATYESGFVIDKFPISRPNLTFSTLTVSNMSPEDSSIYLCSVDATGNTEAFFGQGTRLTVV.

V is TRBV11-2 and J is TRBJ2-1; 9 bases are shared with TRBD1. This CDR3 has 12 residues. Germline assignment: CDR1 SGHAT and CDR2 FQNNGV. V lost 4 bases, J lost 12 bases, and 4 bases stayed unmatched. DNA for the CDR3: TGTGCCAGCAGCTCTATGGGACAGGGGCAGTTCTTC. Translating gives CASSSMGQGQFF.

V and J are TRBV15 and TRBJ2-7; D is ambiguous. Germline CDR1 and CDR2: LNHNV and YYDKDF (reference sequence). V gave up 0 bases and J gave up 2 bases, with 5 bases separating them. This CDR3 has 13 residues. The CDR3 nucleotides are TGTGCCACCAGCAGAGATCCCCCCTACGAGCAGTACTTC. Its protein product is CATSRDPPYEQYF.

CDR3 nucleotide sequence: TGCGCCAGCAGTGAGACGGAGAGGACGCAGTTCTTC. Translated, it gives CASSETERTQFF. This chain connects TRBV10-2 to TRBJ2-1; no reliable D call. The germline V gene has CDR1 WSHSY and CDR2 SAAADI. V gave up 2 bases and J gave up 12 bases, with 11 bases separating them. This CDR3 spans 12 amino acids.

This rearrangement joins TRBV7-9 to TRBJ2-1; 13 bases match TRBD2. Germline assignment: CDR1 SEHNR and CDR2 FQNEAQ (reference sequence). J was trimmed by 7 bases and V by 3 bases; bases with no gene match: 9. This CDR3 has 17 amino acids. For the CDR3, the DNA is TGTGCCAGCAGCTTCCCACTAGCGGGAGGGCCCGTGAATGAGCAGTTCTTC. Its translation is CASSFPLAGGPVNEQFF. The whole variable domain, filled in from reference TRBV7-9 and TRBJ2-1, reads DTGVSQNPRHKITKRGQNVTFRCDPISEHNRLYWYRQTLGQGPEFLTYFQNEAQLEKSRLLSDRFSAERPKGSFSTLEIQRTEQGDSAMYLCASSFPLAGGPVNEQFFGPGTRLTVL.

J is TRBJ2-1 and V is TRBV5-1; TRBD1 or TRBD2 may be the D gene (6 bases each). Germline values: CDR1 SGHRS, CDR2 YFSETQ. CDR3 size: 13 residues. The V and J ends lost 6 bases and 6 bases respectively, with 13 bases between them. CDR3 in DNA: TGCGCCAGCAAGGAAGGGGGGCTCAATGAGCAGTTCTTC. The encoded protein is CASKEGGLNEQFF.

This chain uses TRBV11-2 with TRBJ2-7; 9 nucleotides match TRBD1. Germline trimming cut 2 bases from V and 3 bases from J; bases unmatched to any gene: 2. In germline, CDR1 is SGHAT, CDR2 FQNNGV. CDR3 length: 14 amino acids. The CDR3 spells CASSLWDRVYEQYF. The DNA for the CDR3 is TGTGCCAGCAGCTTATGGGACAGGGTCTACGAGCAGTACTTC.

The chain recombines TRBV5-4 with TRBJ2-2; 9 positions match TRBD1. This CDR3 is 15 amino acids long. Germline values: CDR1 SGHNT, CDR2 YYREEE (reference sequence). Trimming took 4 bases from V and 2 from J; bases not matched to a gene: 3. CDR3 DNA: TGTGCCAGCAGCAGAACAGGGGGCAACACCGGGGAGCTGTTTTTT. Its protein is CASSRTGGNTGELFF.

In its sample, this clone was seen a few times. The V and J genes are TRBV5-4 and TRBJ1-4; the D is unclear. The CDR3 consists of 15 residues. The germline V gene encodes CDR1 SGHNT and CDR2 YYREEE (reference sequence). V was pared by 1 base and J by 0 bases, with 7 bases between. CDR3 amino acids: CASSLTAATNEKLFF. The CDR3 DNA follows: TGTGCCAGCAGCTTGACAGCTGCAACTAATGAAAAACTGTTTTTT.

V is TRBV11-2 and J is TRBJ2-1, with TRBD2 identical over 7 bases. J was trimmed by 10 bases and V by 5 bases; bases with no gene match: 8. Germline lookup yields CDR1 SGHAT and CDR2 FQNNGV. The CDR3 sequence is 13 residues long. The CDR3 sequence is CASSLGGSGEQFF. CDR3 DNA: TGTGCCAGCAGCCTAGGTGGTAGCGGGGAGCAGTTCTTC.

This clone was detected once. The V gene is TRBV10-3, the J gene TRBJ1-1, with 7 bases aligning to TRBD1. This CDR3 comprises 17 residues. Germline CDR1 is ENHRY and CDR2 is SYGVKD. V gave up 0 bases and J gave up 0 bases; unmatched junction bases: 7. The CDR3 sequence: CAISESTRGRVNTEAFF. The CDR3 DNA sequence: TGTGCCATCAGTGAGTCGACCAGGGGGAGGGTGAACACTGAAGCTTTCTTT.

For this clone: The identical CDR3 is also encoded by other nucleotide sequences in the sample. V gene TRBV4-3 combines with J gene TRBJ2-7; 13 nucleotides agree with TRBD2. CDR1 LGHNA and CDR2 YSLEER come from the germline V gene. Losses at the gene ends were 0 bases for V and 3 bases for J; bases not matched to a gene: 2. The CDR3 is 16 residues long. The CDR3 DNA sequence: TGCGCCAGCAGCCAAGATCGACTAGCGGGAGGCTACGAGCAGTACTTC. Its translation: CASSQDRLAGGYEQYF.

The CDR3 DNA follows: TGTGCCAGCAGCCCAACGAGGGGGAACACCGGGGAGCTGTTTTTT. It specifies CASSPTRGNTGELFF. This chain links TRBV27 with TRBJ2-2; D tentatively fits TRBD1 or TRBD2 (5 bases each). Deletions cut 6 bases from V and 1 base from J, with 12 bases between. This CDR3 is built from 15 residues. CDR1 MNHEY and CDR2 SMNVEV come from the germline V gene (reference sequence).

The V call is TRBV4-3, the J call TRBJ2-1, with a weak D call TRBD2 (6 bases). The CDR3 covers 15 residues. The germline V gene encodes CDR1 LGHNA and CDR2 YSLEER. V was trimmed by 1 base and J by 3 bases, leaving 10 bases between them. CDR3 in amino acids: CASSQVLALYNEQFF. The CDR3 DNA is TGCGCCAGCAGCCAAGTACTAGCCCTCTACAATGAGCAGTTCTTC.

The rearrangement links TRBV27 to TRBJ1-2, with D unclear. Germline V gene data show CDR1 as MNHEY and CDR2 as SMNVEV (reference sequence). The CDR3 length is 14 residues. V was pared by 5 bases and J by 2 bases, with 12 bases between. CDR3 residues: CASSPKGRNYGYTF. The DNA of the CDR3 is TGTGCCAGCAGTCCCAAAGGACGGAACTATGGCTACACCTTC.

For this clone: The sample holds other DNA sequences that translate to the same CDR3. The chain links TRBV6-5 to TRBJ2-7; possibly TRBD2 for D (7 bases). In germline, CDR1 is MNHEY, CDR2 SVGAGI. The germline V and J ends were trimmed by 2 bases and 5 bases, with 10 bases remaining between them. The CDR3 runs to 13 residues. Here the CDR3 reads CASSYRGANEQYF. The CDR3 region has the DNA TGTGCCAGCAGTTACCGGGGGGCTAACGAGCAGTACTTC.

This chain joins TRBV6-1 and TRBJ2-7; 7 nucleotides agree with TRBD1. The CDR3 contains 14 residues. V lost 3 bases to trimming and J lost 3 bases; unmatched junction nucleotides: 5. The germline V gene has CDR1 MNHNS and CDR2 SASEGT. CDR3 loop: CASSERGQNYEQYF. Here the CDR3 DNA reads TGTGCCAGCAGTGAGAGGGGGCAGAACTACGAGCAGTACTTC.

J is TRBJ2-1 and V is TRBV7-6; the match to TRBD2 covers 7 bases. CDR3 length equals 15 residues. The germline V gene encodes CDR1 SGHVS and CDR2 FNYEAQ. With 4 bases clipped from V and 3 bases from J, the junction kept 6 bases outside the gene matches. The CDR3 DNA follows: TGTGCCAGCAGCTCCCGCACTAGCGTCTACAATGAGCAGTTCTTC. Translation: CASSSRTSVYNEQFF.

The CDR3 spells CASSPGTWGSDTQYF. Here the CDR3 DNA reads TGTGCCAGCAGCCCCGGGACATGGGGGTCAGATACGCAGTATTTT. The chain is built from TRBV2 and TRBJ2-3; D is possibly TRBD1 (6 bases). This CDR3 has 15 amino acids. V was shortened by 6 bases and J by 4 bases, with 17 bases between the two germline ends. Germline CDR1 and CDR2: SNHLY and FYNNEI.

This clone was detected only once. The chain has TRBV11-2 and TRBJ2-7, with 9 bases lining up with TRBD1. The germline V gene encodes CDR1 SGHAT and CDR2 FQNNGV. Losses at the gene ends were 3 bases for V and 6 bases for J; bases not matched to a gene: 3. The CDR3 has 13 residues. CDR3 nucleotide sequence: TGTGCCAGCAGCTTGGGGACAGGGAGCGAGCAGTACTTC. This translates into CASSLGTGSEQYF.

The chain recombines TRBV9 with TRBJ2-7; maybe TRBD2 (5 bases). V was pared by 0 bases and J by 5 bases, with 15 bases between. CDR1 is SGDLS, CDR2 YYNGEE, per germline. The CDR3 is 15 amino acids. The CDR3 DNA reads TGTGCCAGCAGCGTAGATTTGGGGAGAAGCCACGAGCAGTACTTC. This gives the protein CASSVDLGRSHEQYF.

This chain uses TRBV5-1 with TRBJ2-3; D could derive from TRBD1 or TRBD2 (5 bases each). Germline CDR1 and CDR2: SGHRS and YFSETQ. The germline V and J ends were trimmed by 4 bases and 4 bases, with 16 bases remaining between them. The CDR3 is 15 residues long. Here the CDR3 reads CASSLGPWDADTQYF. CDR3 DNA sequence: TGCGCCAGCAGCCTCGGCCCTTGGGACGCAGATACGCAGTATTTT.

The chain links TRBV6-5 to TRBJ1-2, with D possibly TRBD1 on 6 matching bases. Trimming removed 5 bases from V and 5 bases from J, with 18 bases in between. The germline gives CDR1 MNHEY, CDR2 SVGAGI. CDR3 length: 15 residues. CDR3 DNA: TGTGCCAGCAGTCCCTTTCACAGGGCGGGTTATGGCTACACCTTC. This sequence encodes CASSPFHRAGYGYTF.

The chain joins TRBV7-9 to TRBJ2-5, with a tentative D call TRBD1 (5 bases). Germline CDR1 and CDR2: SEHNR and FQNEAQ (reference sequence). With 4 bases removed from V and 7 bases from J, the gap between germline ends came to 13 bases. The length of the CDR3 is 13 residues. Here the CDR3 DNA reads TGTGCCAGCAGCTCGTCGACAGCTCCGACCCAGTACTTC. It yields the protein CASSSSTAPTQYF.

Of note for this clone: This same CDR3 is encoded by further DNA sequences in the sample. The chain joins TRBV7-3 to TRBJ1-1, with no clear D. The CDR3 totals 11 residues. The germline V and J ends were trimmed by 5 bases and 5 bases, with 6 bases remaining between them. The V gene's germline CDR1 is SGHTA and CDR2 FQGTGA. The CDR3 sequence is CASSLGTEAFF. The CDR3 bases are TGTGCCAGCAGCCTGGGGACTGAAGCTTTCTTT. Filled out from reference TRBV7-3 and TRBJ1-1, the complete variable domain reads GAGVSQTPSNKVTEKGKYVELRCDPISGHTALYWYRQSLGQGPEFLIYFQGTGAADDSGLPNDRFFAVRPEGSVSTLKIQRTERGDSAVYLCASSLGTEAFFGQGTRLTVV.

This clone has just one count. The rearrangement links TRBV10-1 to TRBJ2-1, with 9 bases identical to TRBD2. CDR1 and CDR2 from the germline V gene are WNHNN and SYGVQD (reference sequence). The CDR3 runs to 17 residues. The J segment lost 6 bases and the V segment lost 2 bases, leaving 11 bases of the junction unmatched. The CDR3 DNA reads as TGCGCCAGCAGTGAGGCTGGGCGGGAGGGCCAGGGCAATGAGCAGTTCTTC. Protein sequence: CASSEAGREGQGNEQFF.

This clone was detected only once. The gene calls are TRBV19 and TRBJ2-2; D uncertain. Germline CDR1 is LNHDA and CDR2 is SQIVND (reference sequence). Between the trimmed V and J ends, which lost 3 bases and 6 bases, there was a span of 5 bases. The CDR3 runs 12 residues. CDR3 coding DNA: TGTGCCAGTAGTATGATGGCCGGGGAGCTGTTTTTT. This sequence encodes CASSMMAGELFF.